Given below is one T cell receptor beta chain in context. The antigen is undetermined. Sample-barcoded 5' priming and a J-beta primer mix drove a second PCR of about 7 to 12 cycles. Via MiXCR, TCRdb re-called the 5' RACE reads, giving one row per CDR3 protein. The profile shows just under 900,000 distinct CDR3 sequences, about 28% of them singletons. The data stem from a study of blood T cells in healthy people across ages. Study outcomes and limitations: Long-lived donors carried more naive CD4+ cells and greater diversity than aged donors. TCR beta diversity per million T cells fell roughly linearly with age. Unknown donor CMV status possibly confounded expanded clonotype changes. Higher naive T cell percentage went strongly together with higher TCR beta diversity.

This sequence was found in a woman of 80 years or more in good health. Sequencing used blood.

The CDR3 DNA reads TGTGCCAGCAGTTACGGGGACAGGGACTACGAGCAGTACTTC. The encoded protein is CASSYGDRDYEQYF. The chain links TRBV6-5 to TRBJ2-7; 9 bases align to TRBD1. V lost 2 bases and J lost 3; bases outside the gene matches: 2. The length of the CDR3 is 14 residues. CDR1 MNHEY and CDR2 SVGAGI come from the germline V gene.